These 15 T cell receptor beta chains came from one sample sequenced in a study of glioma-infiltrating T cells. TCR alpha and beta CDR3 regions were amplified from RNA using iRepertoire nested multiplex PCR. Via MiXCR, TCRdb re-called the multiplex PCR reads, giving one row per CDR3 protein. There are roughly 120,000 distinct CDR3 sequences in the sample; 23% occur only once, and approximately 16% lies in the top ten. The specimen was glioma tissue, nonneoplastic brain tissue, or PBMCs (not recorded which). The origin of the receptors is a human donor with low-grade glioma or glioblastoma, undergoing nonglioma brain surgery, or in good health (not recorded which).

Concerning this clonotype itself: This may arise from a read error, as a much more abundant clone is one base away. A read error is likely, as this CDR3 ends without the conserved phenylalanine or tryptophan. The rearrangement uses TRBV6-4 and TRBJ2-1; possibly TRBD2 for D (5 bases). Trimming shortened V by 6 bases and J by 4 bases, and 13 bases separated the two germline ends. The CDR3 spans 14 residues. Germline CDR1 MRHNA, CDR2 SNTAGT. In DNA form, the CDR3 reads TGTGCCAGCAGGAAAGACTACGATTACAATGAGCAGTTCTCC. It is translated as CASRKDYDYNEQFS.

This clonotype appeared many times. This sequence joins TRBV7-2 and TRBJ2-5, with 9 bases fitting TRBD2. Germline CDR1 reads SGHTA; CDR2 reads FQGNSA. J was trimmed by 2 bases and V by 5 bases; bases with no gene match: 6. The CDR3 contains 15 residues. CDR3 in amino acids: CASSPTGLAQETQYF. In nucleotides, the CDR3 is TGTGCCAGCAGCCCGACGGGACTAGCTCAAGAGACCCAGTACTTC.

This clonotype was seen many times. The J gene is TRBJ1-1, the V gene TRBV19, with 9 bases aligning to TRBD1. The CDR3 has 15 amino acids. Germline CDR1 and CDR2: LNHDA and SQIVND (reference sequence). V dropped 5 bases and J dropped 4; count of bases not matched to a gene: 8. The DNA of the CDR3 is TGTGCCAGTAGTCACGGGACAGGGTACGGCACTGAAGCTTTCTTT. Translation: CASSHGTGYGTEAFF.

The table lists this clonotype with many counts. The J gene is TRBJ2-7, the V gene TRBV20-1, with 10 bases identical to TRBD1. The CDR3 has 13 amino acids. Looked up from germline, CDR1 is DFQATT and CDR2 is SNEGSKA (reference sequence). Trimming cost V 6 bases and J 4 bases; bases outside gene matches: 6. CDR3 in DNA: TGCAGTGCCACGAGGACAGGGGGGTACGAGCAGTACTTC. It encodes CSATRTGGYEQYF.

This clonotype was detected ten times or more. The chain carries TRBV6-6 and TRBJ1-5, with D unclear. V gave up 2 bases and J gave up 6 bases, with 5 bases separating them. Germline V gene data show CDR1 as MNHNY and CDR2 as SVGAGI (reference sequence). This CDR3 has 12 residues. The CDR3 loop reads CASSYETQPQHF. As DNA, the CDR3 is TGTGCCAGCAGTTACGAGACTCAGCCCCAGCATTTT.

Points on this clonotype: Because the CDR3 is missing its conserved closing phenylalanine or tryptophan, this is likely a read error. The CDR3, as DNA: TGTGCCAGCATAACCGGACTAGCGGGAGTAGAGACCCAGTACTCC. Translating gives CASITGLAGVETQYS. This chain links TRBV6-1 with TRBJ2-5; 13 nucleotides align to TRBD2. Germline V gives CDR1 MNHNS, CDR2 SASEGT. This CDR3 region has 15 residues. After removal of 7 bases from V and 4 bases from J, the junction contained 6 bases not matched to a gene.

Concerning this clonotype: This may stem from a read error, because a much larger clone lies one nucleotide away. The CDR3 sequence is CSAPDRGSDYEQYF. CDR3 nucleotide sequence: TGCAGTGCTCCGGACAGGGGGAGCGACTACGAGCAGTACTTC. The genes are TRBV20-1 and TRBJ2-7, with TRBD1 matching over 10 bases. The CDR3 length is 14 residues. V shed 5 bases and J 3 bases; nucleotides not matched to a gene: 7. Germline V gene data show CDR1 as DFQATT and CDR2 as SNEGSKA (reference sequence).

This clonotype has ten or more counts. This chain uses TRBV12-3 or TRBV12-4 with TRBJ1-5, with unresolved D. Trimming took off 7 bases at V and 5 bases at J, with 12 bases between the two ends. The CDR3 loop spans 13 amino acids. The CDR3 DNA reads TGTGCCAGCACCAGAAGAGGGCATCAGCCCCAGCATTTT. Amino acid sequence: CASTRRGHQPQHF.

The rearrangement links TRBV3-1 to TRBJ2-3; TRBD2 matches at 8 bases. CDR3 length: 16 residues. Looked up from germline, CDR1 is LGHDT and CDR2 is YNNKEL (reference sequence). Losses at the gene ends were 2 bases for V and 4 bases for J; bases not matched to a gene: 8. For the CDR3, the DNA is TGTGCCAGCAGCCAAAAAGGGCTAGCGGGCCCAGATACGCAGTATTTT. Residues: CASSQKGLAGPDTQYF.

Details on this clonotype: Compared with germline, one end of the junction differs, possibly owing to a read error. This sequence joins TRBV7-9 and TRBJ2-1; the D is unclear. Germline loops: CDR1 SEHNR, CDR2 FQNEAQ (reference sequence). There are 15 residues in the CDR3. The CDR3 bases are TGCGCCAGCAGCCAGCAGGACGGTACCTACAATGAGCAGTTCTTC. It specifies CASSQQDGTYNEQFF. The whole variable domain, remainder taken from reference TRBV7-9 and TRBJ2-1, is DTGVSQNPRHKITKRGQNVTFRCDPISEHNRLYWYRQTLGQGPEFLTYFQNEAQLEKSRLLSDRFSAERPKGSFSTLEIQRTEQGDSAMYLCASSQQDGTYNEQFFGPGTRLTVL.

This clonotype turned up a few times. This chain connects TRBV7-9 to TRBJ2-5; 8 nucleotides agree with TRBD2. Trimming took 8 bases from V and 1 from J; bases not matched to a gene: 6. The CDR3 consists of 14 residues. Germline V lookup: CDR1 SEHNR, CDR2 FQNEAQ (reference sequence). The CDR3 is CASAGSGTQETQYF. In DNA form, the CDR3 reads TGTGCCAGCGCGGGTAGCGGGACCCAAGAGACCCAGTACTTC. The variable domain in full, completed from reference TRBV7-9 and TRBJ2-5, reads DTGVSQNPRHKITKRGQNVTFRCDPISEHNRLYWYRQTLGQGPEFLTYFQNEAQLEKSRLLSDRFSAERPKGSFSTLEIQRTEQGDSAMYLCASAGSGTQETQYFGPGTRLLVL.

In its sample, this clonotype was seen many times. A read error may produce the germline difference seen at one junction end. J is TRBJ2-2 and V is TRBV7-7; D unclear. The germline CDR1 and CDR2 sequences are SSHAT and FNYEAQ (reference sequence). The CDR3 has 12 amino acids. This chain's CDR3 is CASSLPLGELFF. CDR3 nucleotides: TGTGCTAGCAGCTTACCCCTGGGGGAGCTGTTTTTT. Variable domain in full (rest from reference TRBV7-7 and TRBJ2-2): GAGVSQSPRYKVTKRGQDVTLRCDPISSHATLYWYQQALGQGPEFLTYFNYEAQPDKSGLPSDRFSAERPEGSISTLTIQRTEQRDSAMYRCASSLPLGELFFGEGSRLTVL.

Comment on this clonotype: One end of the junction fails to match germline, which may point to a read error. The chain is built from TRBV20-1 and TRBJ1-2; possibly TRBD1 for D (6 bases). Looked up from germline, CDR1 is DFQATT and CDR2 is SNEGSKA (reference sequence). The CDR3 covers 13 residues. Written as DNA, the CDR3 is TGCAGTGCTAGAGACATAGGGGGAGATGGATACACCTTC. This sequence encodes CSARDIGGDGYTF.

This clonotype was picked up many times. The J gene is TRBJ2-7, the V gene TRBV4-2, with 8 bases lining up with TRBD1. CDR1 is LGHNA, CDR2 YNFKEQ, per germline. The length of the CDR3 is 15 residues. Unmatched junction bases numbered 4, after V lost 3 bases and J lost 0 bases. CDR3 nucleotides: TGTGCCAGCAGCCACAGGACAGGGAGCTCCTACGAGCAGTACTTC. This encodes CASSHRTGSSYEQYF.

This rearrangement joins TRBV4-2 to TRBJ2-6; the D is unclear. The ends were cut back, 6 bases at V and 0 bases at J, with 9 bases in the middle. This CDR3 is 15 amino acids long. Germline CDR1 reads LGHNA; CDR2 reads YNFKEQ. CDR3 in amino acids: CASRDGSSGANVLTF. The DNA of the CDR3 is TGTGCCAGCAGAGATGGCAGCTCTGGGGCCAACGTCCTGACTTTC.